Included here is one T cell receptor (beta chain) sequence, with context. Adults between about 18 and 89 years of age took part from about 24 US areas. Donors were grouped by their self-reported clinical history. The data are from a study of blood T cell repertoires in COVID-19. Study information: Italy, Spain and the United States were the sources of the convalescent and acute COVID-19 samples.

Per the study methods: Reference gene primer amplification gave nucleated cell count estimates. Repertoires were generated with immunoSEQ multiplex PCR, while TCRdb's copy carries only in-frame clones and drops some. Clone size and V and J calls were adopted from that table, with D and trimming inferred from the DNA. The table shows 290,000 or so clones, with more than 75% occurring only once. There are 13 residues in the CDR3. Germline CDR1 and CDR2: MGHRA and YSYEKL. Trimming shortened V by 4 bases and J by 2 bases, and 9 bases separated the two germline ends. This chain uses TRBV4-1 with TRBJ2-7; D is possibly TRBD1 (6 bases). The sequencing input was PBMCs or T cells enriched from blood (not recorded which). The clonotype was recovered from a woman aged 18-30 years who had recovered from COVID-19. CDR3 bases: TGCGCCAGCAGCCGAGGACAGACCTACGAGCAGTACTTC. This sequence encodes CASSRGQTYEQYF.